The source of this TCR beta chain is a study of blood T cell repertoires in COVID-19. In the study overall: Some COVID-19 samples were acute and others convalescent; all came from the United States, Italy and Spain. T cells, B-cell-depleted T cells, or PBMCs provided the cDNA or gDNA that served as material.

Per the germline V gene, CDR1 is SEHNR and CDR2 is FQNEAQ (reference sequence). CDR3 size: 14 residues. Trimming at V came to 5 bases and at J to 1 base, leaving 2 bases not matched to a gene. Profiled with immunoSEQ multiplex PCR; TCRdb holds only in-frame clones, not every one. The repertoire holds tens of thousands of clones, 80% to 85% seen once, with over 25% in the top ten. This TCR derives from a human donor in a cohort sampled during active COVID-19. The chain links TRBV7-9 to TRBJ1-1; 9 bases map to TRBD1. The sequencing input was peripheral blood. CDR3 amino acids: CASSVQGANTEAFF. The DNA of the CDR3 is TGTGCCAGCAGCGTACAGGGGGCGAACACTGAAGCTTTCTTT.